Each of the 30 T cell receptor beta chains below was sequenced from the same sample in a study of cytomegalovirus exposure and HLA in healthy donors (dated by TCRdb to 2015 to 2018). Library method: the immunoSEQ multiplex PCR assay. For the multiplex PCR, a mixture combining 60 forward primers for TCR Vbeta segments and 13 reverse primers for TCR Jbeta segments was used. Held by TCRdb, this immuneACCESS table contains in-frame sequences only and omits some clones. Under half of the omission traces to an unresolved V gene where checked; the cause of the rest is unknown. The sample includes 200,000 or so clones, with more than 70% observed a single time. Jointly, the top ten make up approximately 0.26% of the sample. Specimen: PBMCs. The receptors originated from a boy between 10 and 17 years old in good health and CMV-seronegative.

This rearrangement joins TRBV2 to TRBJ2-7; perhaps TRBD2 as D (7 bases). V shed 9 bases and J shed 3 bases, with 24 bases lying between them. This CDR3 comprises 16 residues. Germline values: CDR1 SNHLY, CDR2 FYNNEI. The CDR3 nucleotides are TGTGCCAGGGGGGGGCCAGACTACTCGAGTTACTACGAGCAGTACTTC. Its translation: CARGGPDYSSYYEQYF.

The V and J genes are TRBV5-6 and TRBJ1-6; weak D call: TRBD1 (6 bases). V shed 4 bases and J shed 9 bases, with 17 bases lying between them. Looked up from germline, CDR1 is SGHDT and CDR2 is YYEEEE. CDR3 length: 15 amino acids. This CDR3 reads CASSQWDYRVSPLHF. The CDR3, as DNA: TGTGCCAGCAGCCAATGGGATTACAGGGTTTCACCCCTCCACTTT.

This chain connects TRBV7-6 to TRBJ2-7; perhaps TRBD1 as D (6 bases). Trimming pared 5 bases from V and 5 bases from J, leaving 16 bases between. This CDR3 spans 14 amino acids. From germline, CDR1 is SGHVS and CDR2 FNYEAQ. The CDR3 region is CASSLWTDGNEQYF. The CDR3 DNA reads TGTGCCAGCAGCCTGTGGACAGATGGGAACGAGCAGTACTTC.

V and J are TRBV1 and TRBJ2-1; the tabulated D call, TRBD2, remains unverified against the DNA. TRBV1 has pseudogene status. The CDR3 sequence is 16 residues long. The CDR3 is CTSLPGRRVKNNEQFF. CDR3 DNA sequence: TGCACCAGCTTACCAGGGAGGAGAGTAAAAAACAATGAGCAGTTCTTC.

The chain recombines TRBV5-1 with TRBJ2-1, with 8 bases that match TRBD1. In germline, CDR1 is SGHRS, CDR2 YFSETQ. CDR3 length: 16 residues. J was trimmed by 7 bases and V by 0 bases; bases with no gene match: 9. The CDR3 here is CASSLAERQGKNEQFF. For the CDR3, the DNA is TGCGCCAGCAGCTTGGCCGAGAGACAGGGGAAAAATGAGCAGTTCTTC.

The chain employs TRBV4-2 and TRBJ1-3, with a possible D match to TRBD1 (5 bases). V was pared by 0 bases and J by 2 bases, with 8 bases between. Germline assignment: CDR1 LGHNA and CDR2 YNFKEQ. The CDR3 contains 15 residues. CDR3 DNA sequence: TGTGCCAGCAGCCAAGAAGGGACTGCTGGAAACACCATATATTTT. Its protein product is CASSQEGTAGNTIYF.

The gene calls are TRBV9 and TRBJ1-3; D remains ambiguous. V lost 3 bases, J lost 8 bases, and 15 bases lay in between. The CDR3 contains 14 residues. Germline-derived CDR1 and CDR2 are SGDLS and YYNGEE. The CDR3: CASSALFGGHTIYF. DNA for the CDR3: TGTGCCAGCAGCGCGCTATTCGGAGGGCACACCATATATTTT.

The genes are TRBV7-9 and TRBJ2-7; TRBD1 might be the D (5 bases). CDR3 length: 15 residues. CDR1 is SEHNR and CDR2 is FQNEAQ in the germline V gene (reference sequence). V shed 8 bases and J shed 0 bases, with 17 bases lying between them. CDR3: CASGTGDGHSYEQYF. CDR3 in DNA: TGTGCCAGCGGAACCGGAGACGGACACTCCTACGAGCAGTACTTC. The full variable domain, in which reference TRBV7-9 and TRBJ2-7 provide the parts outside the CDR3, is DTGVSQNPRHKITKRGQNVTFRCDPISEHNRLYWYRQTLGQGPEFLTYFQNEAQLEKSRLLSDRFSAERPKGSFSTLEIQRTEQGDSAMYLCASGTGDGHSYEQYFGPGTRLTVT.

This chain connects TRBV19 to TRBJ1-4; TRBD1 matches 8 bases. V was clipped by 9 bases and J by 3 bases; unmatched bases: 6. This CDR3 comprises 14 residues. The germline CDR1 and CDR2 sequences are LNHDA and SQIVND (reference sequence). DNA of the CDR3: TGTGCCAGCGAGGACAGGGCGGCTAATGAAAAACTGTTTTTT. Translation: CASEDRAANEKLFF.

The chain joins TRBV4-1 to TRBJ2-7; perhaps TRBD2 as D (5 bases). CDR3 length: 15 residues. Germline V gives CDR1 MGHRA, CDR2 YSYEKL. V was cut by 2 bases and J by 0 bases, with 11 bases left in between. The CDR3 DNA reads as TGCGCCAGCAGCCAATTGTTGGGGAGCTCCTACGAGCAGTACTTC. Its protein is CASSQLLGSSYEQYF.

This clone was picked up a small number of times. CDR3 sequence: CASSYSRDLGYTF. The CDR3 DNA reads as TGTGCCAGCAGTTACTCGAGGGATCTGGGCTACACCTTC. The chain uses TRBV6-5 and TRBJ1-2; D is ambiguous. Trimming pared 0 bases from V and 8 bases from J, leaving 10 bases between. Germline V gene lookup returns CDR1 MNHEY and CDR2 SVGAGI. The CDR3 is 13 amino acids.

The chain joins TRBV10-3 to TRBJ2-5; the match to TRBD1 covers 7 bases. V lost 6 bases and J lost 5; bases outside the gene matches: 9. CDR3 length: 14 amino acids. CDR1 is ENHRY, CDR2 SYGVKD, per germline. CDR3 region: CAIRTDRSRETQYF. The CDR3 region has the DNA TGTGCCATCAGGACGGACAGGTCCAGGGAGACCCAGTACTTC.

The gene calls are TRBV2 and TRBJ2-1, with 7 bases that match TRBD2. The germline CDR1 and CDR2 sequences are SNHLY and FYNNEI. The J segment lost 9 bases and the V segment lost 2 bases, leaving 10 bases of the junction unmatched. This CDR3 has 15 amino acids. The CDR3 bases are TGTGCCAGCAGTGAATGGGCGGGAGTTGAGGGTGAGCAGTTCTTC. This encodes CASSEWAGVEGEQFF.

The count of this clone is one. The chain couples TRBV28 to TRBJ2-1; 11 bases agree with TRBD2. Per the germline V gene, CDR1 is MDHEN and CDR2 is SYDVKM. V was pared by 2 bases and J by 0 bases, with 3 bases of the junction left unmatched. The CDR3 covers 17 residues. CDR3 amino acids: CASSLIAGGSSYNEQFF. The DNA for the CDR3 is TGTGCCAGCAGTTTAATAGCGGGAGGGTCCTCCTACAATGAGCAGTTCTTC.

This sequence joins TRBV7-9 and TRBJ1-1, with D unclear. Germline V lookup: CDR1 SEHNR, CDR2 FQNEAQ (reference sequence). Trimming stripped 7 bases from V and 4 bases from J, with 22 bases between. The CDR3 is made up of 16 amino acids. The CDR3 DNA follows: TGTGCCAGCACCGGAGGAGGAAGCGCCCGGGGCACTGAAGCTTTCTTT. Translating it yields CASTGGGSARGTEAFF.

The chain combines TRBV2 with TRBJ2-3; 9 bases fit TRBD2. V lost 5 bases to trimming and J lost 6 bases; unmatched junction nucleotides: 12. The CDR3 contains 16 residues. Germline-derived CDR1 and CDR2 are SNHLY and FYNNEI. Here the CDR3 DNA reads TGTGCCAGCAGTTATAAGCGGGGGGCCCTCGGGGATACGCAGTATTTT. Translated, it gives CASSYKRGALGDTQYF. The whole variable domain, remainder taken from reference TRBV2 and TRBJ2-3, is EPEVTQTPSHQVTQMGQEVILRCVPISNHLYFYWYRQILGQKVEFLVSFYNNEISEKSEIFDDQFSVERPDGSNFTLKIRSTKLEDSAMYFCASSYKRGALGDTQYFGPGTRLTVL.

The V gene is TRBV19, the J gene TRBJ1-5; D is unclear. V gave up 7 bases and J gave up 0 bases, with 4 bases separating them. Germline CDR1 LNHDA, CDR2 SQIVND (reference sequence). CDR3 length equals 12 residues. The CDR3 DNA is TGTGCCAGTACAGGTAGCAATCAGCCCCAGCATTTT. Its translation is CASTGSNQPQHF. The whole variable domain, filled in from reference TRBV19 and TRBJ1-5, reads DGGITQSPKYLFRKEGQNVTLSCEQNLNHDAMYWYRQDPGQGLRLIYYSQIVNDFQKGDIAEGYSVSREKKESFPLTVTSAQKNPTAFYLCASTGSNQPQHFGDGTRLSIL.

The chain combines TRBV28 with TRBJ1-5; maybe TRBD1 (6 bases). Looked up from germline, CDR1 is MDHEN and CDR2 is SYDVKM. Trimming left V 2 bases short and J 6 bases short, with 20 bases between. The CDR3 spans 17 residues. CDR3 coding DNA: TGTGCCAGCAGTTTACTAATTATGGGGCAGGGGTCTCAGCCCCAGCATTTT. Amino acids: CASSLLIMGQGSQPQHF.

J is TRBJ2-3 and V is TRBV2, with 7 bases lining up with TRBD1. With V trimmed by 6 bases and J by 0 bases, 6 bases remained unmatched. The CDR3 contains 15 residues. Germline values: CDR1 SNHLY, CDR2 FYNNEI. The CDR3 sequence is CASSTPGQSTDTQYF. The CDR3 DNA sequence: TGTGCCAGCAGCACTCCGGGACAGAGCACAGATACGCAGTATTTT.

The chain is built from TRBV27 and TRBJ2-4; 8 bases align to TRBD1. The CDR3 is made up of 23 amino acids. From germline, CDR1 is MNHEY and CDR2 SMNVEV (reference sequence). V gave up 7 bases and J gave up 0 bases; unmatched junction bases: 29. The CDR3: CASIPPTTDRGRVDHLAKNIQYF. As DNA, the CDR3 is TGTGCCAGCATCCCCCCGACGACAGACAGGGGCCGTGTTGATCATCTAGCCAAAAACATTCAGTACTTC.

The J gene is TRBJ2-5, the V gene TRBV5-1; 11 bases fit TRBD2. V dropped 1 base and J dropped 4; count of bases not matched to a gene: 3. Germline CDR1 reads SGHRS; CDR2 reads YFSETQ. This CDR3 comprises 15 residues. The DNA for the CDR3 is TGCGCCAGCAGCTTGAGACTAGCGGGATTAGAGACCCAGTACTTC. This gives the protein CASSLRLAGLETQYF.

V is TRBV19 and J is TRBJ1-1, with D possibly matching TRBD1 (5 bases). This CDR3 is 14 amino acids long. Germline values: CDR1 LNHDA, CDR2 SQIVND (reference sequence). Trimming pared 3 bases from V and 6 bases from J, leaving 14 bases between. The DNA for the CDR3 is TGTGCCAGTAGTATTCGATCACGGGGGTCTGAAGCTTTCTTT. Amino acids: CASSIRSRGSEAFF. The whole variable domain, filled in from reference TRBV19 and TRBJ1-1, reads DGGITQSPKYLFRKEGQNVTLSCEQNLNHDAMYWYRQDPGQGLRLIYYSQIVNDFQKGDIAEGYSVSREKKESFPLTVTSAQKNPTAFYLCASSIRSRGSEAFFGQGTRLTVV.

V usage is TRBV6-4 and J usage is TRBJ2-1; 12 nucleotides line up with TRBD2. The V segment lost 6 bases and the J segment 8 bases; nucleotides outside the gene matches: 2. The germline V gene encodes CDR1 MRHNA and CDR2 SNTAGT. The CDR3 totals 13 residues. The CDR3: CASSRLAGDEQFF. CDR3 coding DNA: TGTGCCAGCAGCCGACTAGCGGGGGATGAGCAGTTCTTC.

The CDR3 DNA follows: TGTGCCAGCAGCAGGGGCCTCAATTGTAATTCACCCCTCCACTTT. Its translation: CASSRGLNCNSPLHF. The rearrangement uses TRBV21-1 and TRBJ1-6; TRBD1, the D gene given by the table, was not confirmed from the DNA. TRBV21-1 counts as a pseudogene. The length of the CDR3 is 15 residues.

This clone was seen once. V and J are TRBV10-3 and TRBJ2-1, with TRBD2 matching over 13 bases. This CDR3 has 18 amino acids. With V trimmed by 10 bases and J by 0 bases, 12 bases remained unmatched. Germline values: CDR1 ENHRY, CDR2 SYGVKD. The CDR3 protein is CATAGLAGPLSSYNEQFF. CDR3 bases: TGTGCCACGGCGGGACTAGCGGGGCCCCTGAGCTCCTACAATGAGCAGTTCTTC.

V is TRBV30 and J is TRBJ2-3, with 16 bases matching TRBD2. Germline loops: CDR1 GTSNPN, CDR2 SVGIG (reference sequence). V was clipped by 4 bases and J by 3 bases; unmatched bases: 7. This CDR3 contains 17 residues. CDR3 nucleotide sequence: TGTGCCTGGACCCGGGGACTAGCGGGGGGGAAAACAGATACGCAGTATTTT. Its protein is CAWTRGLAGGKTDTQYF.

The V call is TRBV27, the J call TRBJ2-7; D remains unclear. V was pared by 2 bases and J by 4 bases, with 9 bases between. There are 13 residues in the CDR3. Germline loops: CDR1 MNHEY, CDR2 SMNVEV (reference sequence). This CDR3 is CASSLGSLYEQYF. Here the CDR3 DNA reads TGTGCCAGCAGTTTAGGCAGTTTATACGAGCAGTACTTC.

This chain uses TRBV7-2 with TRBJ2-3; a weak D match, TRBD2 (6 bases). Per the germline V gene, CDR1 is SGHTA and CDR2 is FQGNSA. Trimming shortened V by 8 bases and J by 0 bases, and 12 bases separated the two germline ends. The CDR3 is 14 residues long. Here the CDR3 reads CASYREPSTDTQYF. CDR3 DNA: TGTGCCAGCTATCGGGAGCCTAGCACAGATACGCAGTATTTT.

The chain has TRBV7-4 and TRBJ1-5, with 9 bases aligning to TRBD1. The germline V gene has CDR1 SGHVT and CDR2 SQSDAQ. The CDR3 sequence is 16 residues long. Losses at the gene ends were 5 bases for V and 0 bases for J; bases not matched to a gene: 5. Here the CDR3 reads CASSPDRGFSNQPQHF. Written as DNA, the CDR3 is TGTGCCAGCAGCCCCGACAGGGGGTTTAGCAATCAGCCCCAGCATTTT.

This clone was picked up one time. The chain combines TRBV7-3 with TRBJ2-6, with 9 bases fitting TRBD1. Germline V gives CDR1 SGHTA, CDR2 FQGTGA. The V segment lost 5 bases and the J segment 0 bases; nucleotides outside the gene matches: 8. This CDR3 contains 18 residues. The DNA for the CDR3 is TGTGCCAGCAGCCCACAGGGGGCCCTGATCTCTGGGGCCAACGTCCTGACTTTC. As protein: CASSPQGALISGANVLTF.